This TCR beta chain stems from a study of CXCR3-negative and CXCR3-positive naive CD8 T cells. Findings of the study overall: Naive cells used TRBV-TRBJ genes in much the same way whether CXCR3-negative or CXCR3-positive; memory cells did not. Sequencing showed both naive subsets with comparably high diversity, and memory CD8+ cells much lower. Surface CD5 was comparable between naive subsets; TCR strength was inferred from TRB CDR3 properties.

The libraries of TRB cDNA were constructed through 5' RACE using UMI labels. With the 5' RACE reads reprocessed, TCRdb shows one record per CDR3 protein and no DNA. Found here are over 80,000 distinct CDR3 sequences; the top ten clones hold roughly 1.5%. The CD45RO-CCR7+CD27+CD95- phenotype denoted naive CD8+ T cells. To note about this clonotype: Antigen specificity is unknown.

CDR1 and CDR2 (germline): SGHRS, YFSETQ. The CDR3 has 15 amino acids. The TCR comes from a human donor in good health. Some clones in this sample may be carry-over from other donors' samples. The sequenced sample was naive CXCR3- CD8+ T cells from blood. Subset defined: CD45RO-CCR7+CD27+CD95- naive CD8+ T cells lacking CXCR3 (TNR3-). The chain recombines TRBV5-1 with TRBJ2-7. CDR3 in amino acids: CASSFEGRTAYEQYF.